This entry features one T cell receptor (beta chain) sequence. Its antigen is not known. TCRdb used MiXCR to reprocess the 5' RACE reads, holding one entry per CDR3 protein. The table has 500,000 to 600,000 distinct CDR3 sequences, around 20% seen once. Germline V gives CDR1 SGHTA, CDR2 FQGTGA. This CDR3 is 14 amino acids long. V was trimmed by 5 bases and J by 0 bases, leaving 7 bases between them. The sample belongs to a study of identical twins. Study observations and caveats: Partial confounding of zero-insertion analyses by invariant MAIT and iNKT cells was possible.

A further study also used this sample, focusing on T cells expressing NK-cell markers.

The clonotype originates from a woman between 18 and 29 years old in good health. Sequenced: CD4+ T cells sorted from blood. The gene calls are TRBV7-3 and TRBJ2-2, with D possibly being TRBD1 (6 bases). DNA of the CDR3: TGTGCCAGCAGCGCAGGGGCGAACACCGGGGAGCTGTTTTTT. It is translated as CASSAGANTGELFF.